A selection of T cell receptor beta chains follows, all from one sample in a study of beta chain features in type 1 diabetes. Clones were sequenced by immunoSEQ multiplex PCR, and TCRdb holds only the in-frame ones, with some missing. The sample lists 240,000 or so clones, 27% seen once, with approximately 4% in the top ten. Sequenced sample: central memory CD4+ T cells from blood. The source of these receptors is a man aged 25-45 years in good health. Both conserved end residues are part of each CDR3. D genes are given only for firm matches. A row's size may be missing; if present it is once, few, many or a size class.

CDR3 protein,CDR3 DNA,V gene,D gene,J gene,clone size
CATSRVLQGRGETQYF,TGTGCCACCAGCAGAGTATTACAGGGCCGGGGAGAGACCCAGTACTTC,TRBV15,.,TRBJ2-5,many
CASSESSGRPADTQYF,TGTGCCAGCAGTGAATCCAGCGGGAGGCCCGCAGATACGCAGTATTTT,TRBV25-1,TRBD2,TRBJ2-3,few
CASSSKTGAPSYNEQFF,TGTGCCAGCAGCTCTAAGACAGGGGCACCTTCCTACAATGAGCAGTTCTTC,TRBV5-4,TRBD1,TRBJ2-1,once
CASSRDGNYGYTF,TGTGCCAGCAGCCGGGACGGGAACTATGGCTACACCTTC,TRBV2,.,TRBJ1-2,.
CASSLADEAKNIQYF,TGCGCCAGCAGCTTGGCAGACGAAGCCAAAAACATTCAGTACTTC,TRBV5-1,.,TRBJ2-4,few
CASSYQGQETQYF,TGTGCCAGCAGCTACCAGGGGCAAGAGACCCAGTACTTC,TRBV5-6,.,TRBJ2-5,.
CASSQGFIGNEQFF,TGTGCCAGCAGCCAGGGGTTCATAGGCAATGAGCAGTTCTTC,TRBV7-2,.,TRBJ2-1,.
CSAAEGNQPQHF,TGCAGCGCCGCCGAGGGGAATCAGCCCCAGCATTTT,TRBV29-1,.,TRBJ1-5,many
CAWSVRLVAGRETQYF,TGTGCCTGGAGTGTACGATTGGTAGCGGGGAGGGAGACCCAGTACTTC,TRBV30,TRBD2,TRBJ2-5,.
CAWSLALHYSNQPQHF,TGTGCCTGGAGTTTGGCTCTACATTATAGCAATCAGCCCCAGCATTTT,TRBV30,.,TRBJ1-5,.
CSVTSWLAANTDTQYF,TGCAGCGTGACCTCGTGGCTAGCGGCTAACACAGATACGCAGTATTTT,TRBV29-1,TRBD2,TRBJ2-3,few
CASSDVRGVETQYF,TGTGCCAGCAGTGACGTCAGGGGTGTAGAGACCCAGTACTTC,TRBV25-1,.,TRBJ2-5,.
CASSSTNYEQYF,TGCGCCAGCAGCTCTACTAACTACGAGCAGTACTTC,TRBV5-1,.,TRBJ2-7,.
CSVEDRASGAADTQYF,TGCAGCGTTGAAGATCGGGCTAGCGGGGCGGCAGATACGCAGTATTTT,TRBV29-1,TRBD2,TRBJ2-3,few
CASSEWVDYNEQFF,TGTGCCAGCAGTGAATGGGTAGATTACAATGAGCAGTTCTTC,TRBV2,.,TRBJ2-1,many
CASSQDTKMVETQYF,TGTGCCAGCAGCCAAGATACTAAGATGGTGGAGACCCAGTACTTC,TRBV4-2,.,TRBJ2-5,.
CSVEDGGAGANVLTF,TGCAGCGTTGAAGATGGAGGGGCGGGGGCCAACGTCCTGACTTTC,TRBV29-1,.,TRBJ2-6,.
CASKEAPSTDTQYF,TGTGCCAGTAAGGAAGCGCCTAGCACAGATACGCAGTATTTT,TRBV19,.,TRBJ2-3,.
CASSLGRETQYF,TGTGCCAGCAGCTTAGGGCGGGAGACCCAGTACTTC,TRBV7-2,.,TRBJ2-5,few
CAISPGTVYNEQFF,TGTGCCATCAGTCCGGGAACTGTCTACAATGAGCAGTTCTTC,TRBV10-3,.,TRBJ2-1,.
CASSVVVINEQYF,TGCGCCAGCAGTGTGGTGGTTATCAACGAGCAGTACTTC,TRBV10-2,.,TRBJ2-7,few
CASSSSSNEQFF,TGCGCCAGCAGCTCTTCTAGCAATGAGCAGTTCTTC,TRBV5-1,.,TRBJ2-1,.
CASSLSGGSADTQYF,TGCGCCAGCAGCTTGTCAGGCGGGAGCGCAGATACGCAGTATTTT,TRBV5-1,TRBD2,TRBJ2-3,.
CASSPDGTGKWAEQFF,TGTGCCAGCAGCCCAGATGGGACAGGGAAGTGGGCTGAGCAGTTCTTC,TRBV7-9,TRBD1,TRBJ2-1,many
CASRRLAGGGDTQYF,TGTGCCAGCAGGCGACTAGCGGGAGGTGGAGATACGCAGTATTTT,TRBV27,TRBD2,TRBJ2-3,few
CSARGPGAFF,TGCAGCGCCAGGGGACCTGGAGCTTTCTTT,TRBV29-1,.,TRBJ1-1,many
CASSFVEHGTQYF,TGTGCCAGCAGCTTTGTAGAACATGGGACCCAGTACTTC,TRBV7-2,.,TRBJ2-5,many
CASTSTVNTEAFF,TGTGCCAGCACCTCGACAGTGAACACTGAAGCTTTCTTT,TRBV5-4,.,TRBJ1-1,once
CASSLASLAGFTKNIQYF,TGTGCCAGCAGCTTAGCTTCACTAGCGGGTTTTACCAAAAACATTCAGTACTTC,TRBV7-8,TRBD2,TRBJ2-4,few
CASTSSGANVLTF,TGTGCCAGCACTAGCTCTGGGGCCAACGTCCTGACTTTC,TRBV27,.,TRBJ2-6,.
CAWSRTGGTEAFF,TGTGCCTGGAGTAGGACAGGAGGCACTGAAGCTTTCTTT,TRBV30,TRBD1,TRBJ1-1,few
CASSVAGGNQPQHF,TGTGCCAGCAGCGTAGCTGGGGGAAATCAGCCCCAGCATTTT,TRBV9,.,TRBJ1-5,.
CASRKGALEQFF,TGTGCCAGCAGGAAGGGGGCACTGGAGCAGTTCTTC,TRBV6-5,TRBD1,TRBJ2-1,many
CAWSARMGGLETQYF,TGTGCCTGGAGCGCCCGGATGGGGGGTTTAGAGACCCAGTACTTC,TRBV30,.,TRBJ2-5,.
CASSVRDTGGSGANVLTF,TGTGCCAGCAGCGTAAGAGATACAGGGGGCTCTGGGGCCAACGTCCTGACTTTC,TRBV9,TRBD1,TRBJ2-6,.
CAISRQDRGSYNEQFF,TGTGCCATCAGTCGCCAAGACAGGGGCTCCTACAATGAGCAGTTCTTC,TRBV10-3,TRBD1,TRBJ2-1,few
CASSFGTAPQETQYF,TGTGCCAGCAGCTTTGGGACAGCACCTCAAGAGACCCAGTACTTC,TRBV7-9,TRBD1,TRBJ2-5,few
CASSGKREGFTDTQYF,TGTGCCAGCAGCGGTAAGCGGGAGGGCTTCACAGATACGCAGTATTTT,TRBV9,TRBD2,TRBJ2-3,few
CAWSVGQGHQPQHF,TGTGCCTGGAGTGTAGGACAGGGACATCAGCCCCAGCATTTT,TRBV30,TRBD1,TRBJ1-5,many
CAFQTRTGSNSPLHF,TGTGCCTTCCAAACTCGGACAGGGTCAAATTCACCCCTCCACTTT,TRBV30,TRBD1,TRBJ1-6,.
CASSGTAKTGELFF,TGTGCCAGTTCCGGGACAGCCAAGACCGGGGAGCTGTTTTTT,TRBV6-1,TRBD1,TRBJ2-2,.
CAISQGVGTEAFF,TGTGCCATCAGTCAGGGGGTAGGCACTGAAGCTTTCTTT,TRBV10-3,TRBD1,TRBJ1-1,.
CASSAQPSYEQYF,TGTGCCAGCAGTGCACAGCCCTCCTACGAGCAGTACTTC,TRBV2,.,TRBJ2-7,.
CASSDRHHPDTQYF,TGTGCCAGCTCCGACAGGCACCACCCAGATACGCAGTATTTT,TRBV19,.,TRBJ2-3,.
CASTPNSYNEQFF,TGTGCCAGCACCCCTAACTCCTACAATGAGCAGTTCTTC,TRBV27,.,TRBJ2-1,.
CASSEGNRRAYEQYF,TGTGCCAGCAGTGAGGGAAACAGGCGAGCCTACGAGCAGTACTTC,TRBV2,.,TRBJ2-7,.
CASSFLLAKNIQYF,TGTGCCAGCAGCTTTCTATTAGCCAAAAACATTCAGTACTTC,TRBV13,.,TRBJ2-4,.
CASSDTGRERYF,TGTGCCAGCAGTGATACGGGACGAGAAAGGTACTTC,TRBV2,.,TRBJ2-7,.
CASSSNRGPYEQYF,TGTGCCAGCAGCTCAAACAGGGGGCCCTACGAGCAGTACTTC,TRBV7-2,TRBD1,TRBJ2-7,few
CASSGDREGWENEKLFF,TGTGCCAGCAGTGGGGACAGGGAAGGTTGGGAGAATGAAAAACTGTTTTTT,TRBV2,TRBD1,TRBJ1-4,.